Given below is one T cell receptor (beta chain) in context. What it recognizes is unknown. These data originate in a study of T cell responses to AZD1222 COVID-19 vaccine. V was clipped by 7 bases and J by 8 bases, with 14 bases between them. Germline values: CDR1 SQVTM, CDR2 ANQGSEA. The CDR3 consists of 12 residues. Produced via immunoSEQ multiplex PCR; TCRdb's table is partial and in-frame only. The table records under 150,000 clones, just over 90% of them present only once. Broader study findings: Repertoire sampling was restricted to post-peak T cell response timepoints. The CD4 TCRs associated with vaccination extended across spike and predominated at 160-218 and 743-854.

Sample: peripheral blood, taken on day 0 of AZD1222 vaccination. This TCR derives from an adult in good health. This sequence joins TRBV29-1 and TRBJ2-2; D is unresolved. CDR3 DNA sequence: TGCAGCGCACCATCCGATGGGGGGGAGCTGTTTTTT. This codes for CSAPSDGGELFF.